This T cell receptor beta chain was identified during a study of T cells in Graves' hyperthyroidism and ophthalmopathy (dated by TCRdb to about 2019). Turning to the overall study: Peripheral blood samples were taken at initial diagnosis, before any treatment was given. To identify distinguishing TCR V-J signatures, a discovery cohort of 90 to 100 patients was used, comprising 43 with Graves' ophthalmopathy and around 60 with stable Graves' hyperthyroidism. Prospective prediction of ophthalmopathy was tested in an independent validation cohort consisting of fewer than 20 hyperthyroidism patients and approximately 16 patients who later progressed to ophthalmopathy. For training and testing, the 100 or so patients in the discovery cohort were randomly divided in a 7:3 ratio. The study also compared thyroid tissue and blood T-cell repertoires from several Graves' hyperthyroidism patients. After sampling, hyperthyroidism patients received methimazole starting at 30 mg daily, and ophthalmopathy patients received high-dose intravenous methylprednisolone. The paper describes TCR Vbeta CDR3 sequencing of fewer than 150 peripheral blood samples, made up of 43 ophthalmopathy patients, 70 to 80 hyperthyroidism patients and 17 progressor patients.

The TCR beta CDR3 regions were amplified from the RNA transcripts. For the first round of RT-PCR on the TCR CDR3, the HTBI primer set was used together with the Qiagen OneStep RT-PCR kit. Libraries were constructed in a second round of multiplex PCR, after which size selection and purification were performed. Paired-end sequencing of the libraries was performed with 100 bp reads on an Illumina HiSeq2000. The paper's processing steps were these. Raw data were processed with SOAPnuke, discarding reads with adapters, uncalled bases, mean Phred below 15, or no exact constant-primer or identifier match. COPE v1.2.5 was used to merge the high-quality paired reads, and each unique nucleotide sequence was defined as a clonotype. Clonotypes were aligned to IMGT TRBV, TRBD and TRBJ reference segments using MiTCR v1.1. The analysis was restricted to V-J combinations with a frequency above 0.0001, which together covered 99.2% of the repertoires. The TCS score was defined as F50 (clonal expansion) divided by E x V (chaos), with BLOSUM62-based TCRdist calculated between CDR3 peptides within each V-J. Welch's t-statistics and random forest reduced roughly 530 V-J features to under 15, which were used in a naive Bayes classifier (R e1071). TCRdb cleaned the public reads at Q25 with fastp, built clones with MiXCR and kept in-frame beta chains. For every CDR3 protein sequence, its rows merge into one entry that carries the most common genes and DNA. These V and J calls derive from TCRdb rather than the authors' analysis. This sample is represented by 400,000 to 550,000 distinct CDR3 sequences; less than 25% of them were singletons. The top ten clones comprise over 9% of the sample.

V loses 6 bases at its end and J loses 5 bases; junction bases beyond the gene matches: 12. The CDR3 goes from the cysteine to the phenylalanine over 14 residues. Only CDR3 DNA remains: 42 bases, in frame from the first base. CDR1 and CDR2, looked up from the germline V gene (reference sequence), are DFQATT and SNEGSKA. Ophthalmopathy patients had moderately to severely active disease, with a Clinical Activity Score of 3 or more, a NOSPECS grade of 4 or more, and a disease duration of less than 3 months. Patients with uncontrolled infections, other autoimmune diseases, pregnancy or lactation were excluded. Diagnoses relied on clinical symptoms, serum thyroxine and TRAb, thyroid ultrasound and orbital computed tomography. Ficoll-Paque density gradient centrifugation was used to isolate PBMCs from about 9 ml of fresh peripheral blood. Trizol reagent was used to extract total RNA, and RNA quality was then checked on an Agilent 2100 Bioanalyzer.

This clonotype was seen many times. Its target antigen remains unknown. No much larger clone exists at a distance of one base, and base qualities are not known. Beyond this particular receptor, the publication reports: Most expanded thyroid clonotypes (frequency above 0.001) were also detected in blood, suggesting blood repertoires may reflect thyroid immune responses. In cross-validation, a model built on a 13 V-J signature told ophthalmopathy apart from stable hyperthyroidism with just under 90% sensitivity and about 81% specificity, and in testing the same model reached 80%/75%. No statistical method was used to set the sample size in advance, and investigators knew the group allocation. During validation, the model predicted progression to ophthalmopathy a median of approximately 6.5 months ahead of onset, with almost 71% sensitivity and around 72% specificity.

The origin of this receptor is a woman in her twenties or thirties with Graves' ophthalmopathy. This chain is built from TRBV20-1 and TRBJ1-1, with TRBD1 identical over 7 junction bases. Sequencing was done on a sample of blood. The DNA sequence is TGCAGTGCCCCGATTGCCGACAGGGAAACTGAAGCTTTCTTT. The resulting protein is CSAPIADRETEAFF.